This T cell receptor (beta chain) appears in the sequencing data of a study of blood T cells in healthy people across ages. A word on this clonotype: The antigen is unknown.

Study conclusions and caveats: The fall in TCR beta diversity per million T cells was roughly linear with age. Compared with aged donors, long-lived donors showed fewer expanded clones, suggesting selection.

This CDR3 region has 13 residues. Germline CDR1 SGHTA, CDR2 FQGNSA. V was cut by 4 bases and J by 7 bases, with 11 bases left in between. Through a sample-barcoded 5' primer and a J-beta primer mix, a second PCR was run for roughly 7 to 12 cycles. Using its own MiXCR run on the 5' RACE reads, TCRdb lists one record per CDR3 protein. The sample includes around 800,000 distinct CDR3 sequences, about 55% seen only once; the top ten take 40% to 50%. This receptor was obtained from an elderly man in good health. Sequencing was done on a sample of blood. J is TRBJ2-1 and V is TRBV7-2, with D perhaps matching TRBD2 (5 bases). CDR3 in DNA: TGTGCCAGCAGCTCAACCCGGGATAATGAGCAGTTCTTC. Protein: CASSSTRDNEQFF.